The 15 T cell receptor beta chains listed next were all sequenced from one sample in a study of CD8 T cells in Susac syndrome. When the RNA was reverse transcribed, random hexamers were used with an input of about 0.5 to 1 ug. TCRdb used MiXCR to reprocess the immunoSEQ multiplex PCR reads, holding one entry per CDR3 protein. Of 140,000 or so distinct CDR3 sequences listed, approximately 94% are singletons. Sequenced material: CD4+ T cells from PBMCs. The receptor set was obtained from a human donor in good health.

This clonotype was observed a single time. The chain carries TRBV12-3 or TRBV12-4 and TRBJ1-1; 8 bases line up with TRBD1. After removal of 6 bases from V and 10 bases from J, the junction contained 4 bases not matched to a gene. The CDR3 runs to 11 residues. CDR3 DNA: TGTGCCAGCAGGACCAGGGGGCCAGCTTTCTTT. This codes for CASRTRGPAFF.

The count of this clonotype is one. This rearrangement joins TRBV5-1 to TRBJ2-7, with D perhaps TRBD1 or TRBD2 (5 bases each). The germline CDR1 and CDR2 sequences are SGHRS and YFSETQ. This CDR3 has 14 residues. Trimming removed 4 bases from V and 6 bases from J, with 17 bases in between. The CDR3 region has the DNA TGCGCCAGCAGCCTCGGGCCCCTTGGGGGCGAGCAGTACTTC. As protein: CASSLGPLGGEQYF.

The chain links TRBV9 to TRBJ1-2, with a possible D match to TRBD1 (6 bases). Germline V CDR1 and CDR2: SGDLS, YYNGEE. The length of the CDR3 is 14 residues. V was pared by 4 bases and J by 7 bases, with 17 bases between. For the CDR3, the DNA is TGTGCCAGCAGCCCCGAGATGGGGGGCCGTGGCTACACCTTC. Its translation is CASSPEMGGRGYTF.

The chain combines TRBV7-9 with TRBJ1-5; the D gene is possibly TRBD1 (6 bases). CDR1 is SEHNR and CDR2 is FQNEAQ in the germline V gene (reference sequence). The V end lost 4 bases, the J end lost 5 bases, and 12 bases lay between the germline ends. The length of the CDR3 is 14 residues. The CDR3 spells CASSSHRADQPQHF. CDR3 nucleotides: TGTGCCAGCAGCTCCCACAGGGCGGATCAGCCCCAGCATTTT.

The chain employs TRBV3-1 and TRBJ1-2; TRBD1 agrees at 12 bases. V lost 0 bases and J lost 7; bases outside the gene matches: 6. The germline CDR1 and CDR2 sequences are LGHDT and YNNKEL (reference sequence). This CDR3 spans 16 amino acids. The CDR3 loop is CASSQDGGQGAFGYTF. CDR3 DNA: TGTGCCAGCAGCCAAGATGGGGGACAGGGGGCGTTTGGCTACACCTTC.

This clonotype was seen just once. The chain carries TRBV3-1 and TRBJ1-1; D is perhaps TRBD1 (6 bases). Deletions cut 0 bases from V and 10 bases from J, with 12 bases between. CDR1 and CDR2 from the germline V gene are LGHDT and YNNKEL (reference sequence). The CDR3 has 13 residues. CDR3 region: CASSQEDRGVAFF. CDR3 DNA sequence: TGTGCCAGCAGCCAAGAGGACAGAGGGGTAGCTTTCTTT.

This chain uses TRBV3-1 with TRBJ2-7, with D hard to call. This CDR3 has 11 amino acids. Trimming left V 1 base short and J 5 bases short, with 3 bases between. Germline V gene lookup returns CDR1 LGHDT and CDR2 YNNKEL (reference sequence). CDR3 sequence reads: CASSQGDEQYF. The CDR3 coding sequence is TGTGCCAGCAGCCAAGGGGACGAGCAGTACTTC.

The CDR3 DNA follows: TGTGCCAGCTCCCAAGACAGGGCAACCTACGAGCAGTACTTC. Residues: CASSQDRATYEQYF. The chain couples TRBV18 to TRBJ2-7; TRBD1 agrees at 7 bases. J was trimmed by 2 bases and V by 6 bases; bases with no gene match: 7. The CDR3 is made up of 14 amino acids. Per the germline V gene, CDR1 is KGHSH and CDR2 is LQKENI.

J is TRBJ1-1 and V is TRBV24-1; possibly TRBD1 for D (5 bases). V was clipped by 2 bases and J by 2 bases, with 5 bases between them. This CDR3 contains 13 residues. Germline V CDR1 and CDR2: KGHDR, SFDVKD. CDR3 bases: TGTGCCACCAGTGATTGGACAAACACTGAAGCTTTCTTT. This encodes CATSDWTNTEAFF.

V usage is TRBV5-1 and J usage is TRBJ2-5; D is uncertain. The CDR3 contains 16 residues. The V gene lost 4 bases and the J gene lost 0 bases, with 16 bases spanning the gap. Germline-derived CDR1 and CDR2 are SGHRS and YFSETQ. The CDR3 reads CASSPGTHPYQETQYF. The CDR3 nucleotides read TGCGCCAGCAGCCCCGGAACCCATCCGTACCAAGAGACCCAGTACTTC.

The J gene is TRBJ1-1, the V gene TRBV19, with D maybe TRBD1 (5 bases). The germline V and J ends were trimmed by 10 bases and 1 base, with 19 bases remaining between them. Germline assignment: CDR1 LNHDA and CDR2 SQIVND (reference sequence). The CDR3 is 15 amino acids. Written as DNA, the CDR3 is TGTGCCACCTTTTATGGAGGGGAGCCGAACACTGAAGCTTTCTTT. Protein product: CATFYGGEPNTEAFF.

The chain links TRBV2 to TRBJ2-7; no clear D. The V end lost 6 bases, the J end lost 0 bases, and 12 bases lay between the germline ends. This CDR3 is 14 amino acids long. Looked up from germline, CDR1 is SNHLY and CDR2 is FYNNEI. Here the CDR3 reads CASSYSFFSYEQYF. The CDR3 DNA reads as TGTGCCAGCAGCTACAGCTTTTTCTCCTACGAGCAGTACTTC.

The chain employs TRBV5-1 and TRBJ1-2, with 10 bases fitting TRBD1. The trim removed 5 bases at V and 4 bases at J, leaving 5 bases unmatched. The CDR3 contains 14 residues. In germline, CDR1 is SGHRS, CDR2 YFSETQ. The CDR3 nucleotides read TGCGCCAGCAGACAAGACAGGGGGCTCTATGGCTACACCTTC. This translates into CASRQDRGLYGYTF.

This sequence joins TRBV16 and TRBJ1-2; 7 bases align to TRBD1. The CDR3 is 16 amino acids. CDR1 is KGHSY and CDR2 is FQNENV in the germline V gene. V was pared by 4 bases and J by 2 bases, with 10 bases of the junction left unmatched. The CDR3 nucleotides read TGTGCCAGCAGCCCACACGGGACAGCAAAAAACTATGGCTACACCTTC. Amino acids: CASSPHGTAKNYGYTF.

This clonotype was detected once. The genes are TRBV20-1 and TRBJ1-1, with a tentative D call TRBD1 (6 bases). Germline CDR1 is DFQATT and CDR2 is SNEGSKA (reference sequence). The length of the CDR3 is 14 residues. The ends were cut back, 0 bases at V and 7 bases at J, with 15 bases in the middle. The CDR3 region is CSAREPADRREAFF. The CDR3 bases are TGCAGTGCTAGAGAGCCCGCCGACAGGCGTGAAGCTTTCTTT.